These 23 T cell receptor beta chains came from one sample sequenced in a study of T cell responses to AZD1222 COVID-19 vaccine (dated by TCRdb to the early 2020s). This specimen's time point label, interpreted: about 28 days (+/-7) after the second vaccine dose. Libraries were prepared through the immunoSEQ multiplex PCR assay. The source is immuneACCESS, and TCRdb retained only in-frame sequences with V and J called. Part of the clones is not carried over; for the studies checked, unresolved V genes explain less than half of this, and the remainder is unexplained. Present in this sample are 100,000 to 150,000 clones, about 90% of which were seen just once. The ten biggest clones cover about 8% of the sample. This specimen consisted of peripheral blood, obtained 28 days after the second AZD1222 dose. The receptors here all came from an adult who received the AZD1222 COVID-19 vaccine.

The gene calls are TRBV28 and TRBJ2-3, with no clear D. The V gene lost 5 bases and the J gene lost 3 bases, with 15 bases spanning the gap. Germline lookup yields CDR1 MDHEN and CDR2 SYDVKM. This CDR3 is 15 amino acids long. CDR3 nucleotides: TGTGCCAGCAGTCCCTCCGGGCCAGAGACAGATACGCAGTATTTT. Protein sequence: CASSPSGPETDTQYF.

This sequence joins TRBV19 and TRBJ1-1; 7 bases line up with TRBD1. CDR1 is LNHDA, CDR2 SQIVND, per germline (reference sequence). J gave up 4 bases and V 4 bases, and 6 bases lay outside the gene matches. CDR3 length equals 14 residues. Here the CDR3 reads CASSTTGYSTEAFF. The CDR3 nucleotides read TGTGCCAGTAGTACGACAGGGTACAGCACTGAAGCTTTCTTT.

This rearrangement joins TRBV18 to TRBJ2-3; 14 nucleotides line up with TRBD2. V gave up 1 base and J gave up 2 bases; unmatched junction bases: 8. This CDR3 spans 19 amino acids. From germline, CDR1 is KGHSH and CDR2 LQKENI. The CDR3 region has the DNA TGTGCCAGCTCACCACAAACCGGGACTAGCGGGAGACCCACAGATACGCAGTATTTT. It codes for CASSPQTGTSGRPTDTQYF. Looking up the rest from reference TRBV18 and TRBJ2-3 gives the full variable domain: NAGVMQNPRHLVRRRGQEARLRCSPMKGHSHVYWYRQLPEEGLKFMVYLQKENIIDESGMPKERFSAEFPKEGPSILRIQQVVRGDSAAYFCASSPQTGTSGRPTDTQYFGPGTRLTVL.

This rearrangement joins TRBV28 to TRBJ1-1; D uncertain. Germline V gene sequence: CDR1 MDHEN, CDR2 SYDVKM. This CDR3 is 15 amino acids long. Trimming left V 1 base short and J 1 base short, with 10 bases between. The CDR3, as DNA: TGTGCCAGCAGTTTATTGAACCTGTGGAACACTGAAGCTTTCTTT. This sequence encodes CASSLLNLWNTEAFF.

This chain links TRBV5-8 with TRBJ2-7; maybe TRBD1 (6 bases). The CDR3 contains 14 residues. V gave up 4 bases and J gave up 7 bases, with 18 bases separating them. CDR1 and CDR2 (germline): SGHTS, YDEGEE. The CDR3 sequence: CASSAWTAEGEQYF. The CDR3 DNA reads as TGTGCCAGCAGCGCTTGGACAGCCGAGGGAGAGCAGTACTTC.

This clone was counted once. V gene TRBV28 combines with J gene TRBJ1-2; D remains unclear. The CDR3 has 14 residues. The ends were cut back, 1 base at V and 0 bases at J, with 6 bases in the middle. CDR1 is MDHEN and CDR2 is SYDVKM in the germline V gene. CDR3 bases: TGTGCCAGCAGTTTATTGCCGTCTAACTATGGCTACACCTTC. This encodes CASSLLPSNYGYTF.

The V call is TRBV27, the J call TRBJ1-2, with unresolved D. CDR1 and CDR2 (germline): MNHEY, SMNVEV (reference sequence). The CDR3 extends over 11 amino acids. V was shortened by 4 bases and J by 8 bases, with 8 bases between the two germline ends. The CDR3 reads CASSSAGGYTF. The DNA for the CDR3 is TGTGCCAGCAGTTCCGCGGGGGGCTACACCTTC.

In this sample, this clone turned up once. The chain uses TRBV7-6 and TRBJ2-3; 7 positions agree with TRBD2. CDR1 is SGHVS and CDR2 is FNYEAQ in the germline V gene. This CDR3 region has 16 residues. Unmatched junction bases numbered 8, after V lost 5 bases and J lost 0 bases. CDR3 protein: CASSGEGLLSTDTQYF. As DNA, the CDR3 is TGTGCCAGCAGCGGAGAGGGACTATTAAGCACAGATACGCAGTATTTT.

The CDR3 nucleotides read TGTGCCAGCAGGCACCCGGGGGGGCATGAGCAGTTCTTC. Protein product: CASRHPGGHEQFF. This chain joins TRBV6-5 and TRBJ2-1; 8 bases fit TRBD2. CDR3 size: 13 residues. The trim removed 6 bases at V and 8 bases at J, leaving 6 bases unmatched. Germline V gene sequence: CDR1 MNHEY, CDR2 SVGAGI.

V usage is TRBV28 and J usage is TRBJ1-6; 7 nucleotides match TRBD1. Germline loops: CDR1 MDHEN, CDR2 SYDVKM. The CDR3 has 14 amino acids. V shed 5 bases and J 7 bases; nucleotides not matched to a gene: 5. The DNA of the CDR3 is TGTGCCAGCAGTGGACAGGCCCGAAATTCACCCCTCCACTTT. Its translation is CASSGQARNSPLHF.

The CDR3 sequence: CASRRAGEIAYGYTF. Here the CDR3 DNA reads TGCGCCAGCAGGCGGGCAGGGGAAATAGCATATGGCTACACCTTC. The chain carries TRBV5-1 and TRBJ1-2, with D maybe TRBD1 (6 bases). The length of the CDR3 is 15 residues. V was clipped by 5 bases and J by 5 bases, with 19 bases between them. Looked up from germline, CDR1 is SGHRS and CDR2 is YFSETQ. The whole variable domain, filled in from reference TRBV5-1 and TRBJ1-2, reads KAGVTQTPRYLIKTRGQQVTLSCSPISGHRSVSWYQQTPGQGLQFLFEYFSETQRNKGNFPGRFSGRQFSNSRSEMNVSTLELGDSALYLCASRRAGEIAYGYTFGSGTRLTVV.

The V gene is TRBV6-5, the J gene TRBJ1-5; TRBD1 matches 7 bases. From germline, CDR1 is MNHEY and CDR2 SVGAGI. The CDR3 covers 15 residues. The junction had 4 bases not matched to a gene; V was cut back by 5 bases and J by 0 bases. In nucleotides, the CDR3 is TGTGCCAGCAGTCTGACAGGGTATAGCAATCAGCCCCAGCATTTT. Translation: CASSLTGYSNQPQHF.

This chain connects TRBV28 to TRBJ2-1, with 10 bases matching TRBD2. The CDR3 has 15 amino acids. The V gene's germline CDR1 is MDHEN and CDR2 SYDVKM. With 6 bases clipped from V and 8 bases from J, the junction kept 10 bases outside the gene matches. In DNA, the CDR3 is TGTGCCAGCAGGGAAACTAGCGGGGCGAGTGATGAGCAGTTCTTC. Translated, it gives CASRETSGASDEQFF. Full variable domain (remainder filled in from reference TRBV28 and TRBJ2-1): DVKVTQSSRYLVKRTGEKVFLECVQDMDHENMFWYRQDPGLGLRLIYFSYDVKMKEKGDIPEGYSVSREKKERFSLILESASTNQTSMYLCASRETSGASDEQFFGPGTRLTVL.

The chain carries TRBV18 and TRBJ2-1, with D possibly called TRBD1 or TRBD2 (5 bases each). V was cut by 3 bases and J by 10 bases, with 16 bases left in between. In germline, CDR1 is KGHSH, CDR2 LQKENI. The length of the CDR3 is 14 residues. CDR3 region: CASSPQTGRREQFF. The CDR3 DNA sequence: TGTGCCAGCTCACCCCAAACGGGGCGACGAGAGCAGTTCTTC. Filled out from reference TRBV18 and TRBJ2-1, the complete variable domain reads NAGVMQNPRHLVRRRGQEARLRCSPMKGHSHVYWYRQLPEEGLKFMVYLQKENIIDESGMPKERFSAEFPKEGPSILRIQQVVRGDSAAYFCASSPQTGRREQFFGPGTRLTVL.

The chain has TRBV27 and TRBJ2-2; D is perhaps TRBD2 (6 bases). The CDR3 is 18 amino acids. Per germline, CDR1 MNHEY and CDR2 SMNVEV (reference sequence). V lost 2 bases and J 1 base, leaving 17 bases between the germline ends. CDR3 sequence (DNA): TGTGCCAGCAGTTTACACCCCGGGACTTTCCAGAACACCGGGGAGCTGTTTTTT. It encodes CASSLHPGTFQNTGELFF.

The rearrangement links TRBV6-5 to TRBJ1-5, with a tentative D call TRBD1 (5 bases). Per germline, CDR1 MNHEY and CDR2 SVGAGI. The V end lost 0 bases, the J end lost 5 bases, and 14 bases lay between the germline ends. The CDR3 sequence is 16 residues long. CDR3 nucleotide sequence: TGTGCCAGCAGTTACTCTGGGGCCGGGCGGGATCAGCCCCAGCATTTT. Translation gives CASSYSGAGRDQPQHF.

The CDR3 nucleotides are TGTGCCATCAGTGCGGGACTAGCGGGGGGCACAGATACGCAGTATTTT. It specifies CAISAGLAGGTDTQYF. The genes are TRBV10-3 and TRBJ2-3; the match to TRBD2 covers 14 bases. The trim removed 4 bases at V and 1 base at J, leaving 1 base unmatched. Germline-derived CDR1 and CDR2 are ENHRY and SYGVKD. CDR3 length: 16 residues.

The chain combines TRBV19 with TRBJ2-5; TRBD1 or TRBD2 may be the D gene (6 bases each). Germline V gene sequence: CDR1 LNHDA, CDR2 SQIVND (reference sequence). Trimming left V 6 bases short and J 4 bases short, with 18 bases between. The length of the CDR3 is 15 residues. CDR3 nucleotide sequence: TGTGCCAGTAGGTCAGCGCCAACGGGGGCAGAGACCCAGTACTTC. It codes for CASRSAPTGAETQYF.

There are a few counts of this clone. The chain carries TRBV28 and TRBJ1-2; no clear D. The CDR3 has 11 amino acids. Germline V CDR1 and CDR2: MDHEN, SYDVKM. The V end lost 2 bases, the J end lost 2 bases, and 0 bases lay between the germline ends. CDR3 nucleotides: TGTGCCAGCAGTTTAAACTATGGCTACACCTTC. Its translation: CASSLNYGYTF.

The chain is built from TRBV2 and TRBJ1-5; 8 nucleotides align to TRBD1. V trimming: 5 bases; J trimming: 4 bases; junction bases outside the gene matches: 7. The CDR3 runs 15 residues. Germline V CDR1 and CDR2: SNHLY, FYNNEI. The CDR3 is CASSPQGVRNQPQHF. The CDR3 nucleotides are TGTGCCAGCAGTCCACAGGGGGTTAGGAATCAGCCCCAGCATTTT.

This clone was seen just once. The chain carries TRBV19 and TRBJ1-5; 7 bases map to TRBD1. V dropped 5 bases and J dropped 1; count of bases not matched to a gene: 8. The CDR3 extends over 16 amino acids. Germline CDR1 LNHDA, CDR2 SQIVND (reference sequence). The chain's CDR3 is CASSEGGAASNQPQHF. The DNA for the CDR3 is TGTGCCAGTAGTGAAGGGGGCGCGGCGAGCAATCAGCCCCAGCATTTT.

The chain links TRBV5-1 to TRBJ2-1, with 8 bases aligning to TRBD1. Germline CDR1 and CDR2: SGHRS and YFSETQ. This CDR3 is 14 amino acids long. V shed 3 bases, J shed 5 bases, and the junction held 4 bases outside the gene matches. CDR3 in DNA: TGCGCCAGCAGCTCCCGGACAGGGAACAATGAGCAGTTCTTC. This gives the protein CASSSRTGNNEQFF.

The rearrangement joins TRBV5-1 to TRBJ2-5, with TRBD1 identical over 8 bases. There are 14 residues in the CDR3. CDR1 and CDR2 from the germline V gene are SGHRS and YFSETQ. The J segment lost 5 bases and the V segment lost 4 bases, leaving 7 bases of the junction unmatched. CDR3 sequence: CASSGTGGEETQYF. CDR3 DNA: TGCGCCAGCAGCGGAACAGGGGGTGAGGAGACCCAGTACTTC. The full variable domain, with the rest looked up from reference TRBV5-1 and TRBJ2-5, is KAGVTQTPRYLIKTRGQQVTLSCSPISGHRSVSWYQQTPGQGLQFLFEYFSETQRNKGNFPGRFSGRQFSNSRSEMNVSTLELGDSALYLCASSGTGGEETQYFGPGTRLLVL.